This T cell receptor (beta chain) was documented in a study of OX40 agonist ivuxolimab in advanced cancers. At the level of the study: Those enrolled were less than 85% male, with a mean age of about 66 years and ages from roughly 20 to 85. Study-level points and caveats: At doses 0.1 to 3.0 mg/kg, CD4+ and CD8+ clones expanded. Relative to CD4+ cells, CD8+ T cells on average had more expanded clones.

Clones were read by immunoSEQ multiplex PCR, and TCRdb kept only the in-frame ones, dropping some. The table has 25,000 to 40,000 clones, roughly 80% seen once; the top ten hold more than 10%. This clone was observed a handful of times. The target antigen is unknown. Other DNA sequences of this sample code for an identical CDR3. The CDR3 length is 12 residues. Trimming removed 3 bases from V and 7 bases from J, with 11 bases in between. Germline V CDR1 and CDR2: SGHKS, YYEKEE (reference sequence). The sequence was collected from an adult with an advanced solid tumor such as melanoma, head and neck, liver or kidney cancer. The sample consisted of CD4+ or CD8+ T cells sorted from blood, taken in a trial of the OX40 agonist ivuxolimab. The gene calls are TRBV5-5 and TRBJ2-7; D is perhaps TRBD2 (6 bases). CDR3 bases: TGTGCCAGCAGCTGGACGGGGGAAGAGCAGTACTTC. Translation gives CASSWTGEEQYF.